These T cell receptor beta chains were read from a single sample in a study of cytomegalovirus exposure and HLA in healthy donors. TCRdb keeps only in-frame clones here, not all; method: immunoSEQ multiplex PCR. The data hold around 31,000 clones, with more than 75% observed a single time. Sequenced input: PBMCs. These receptors were taken from a boy aged 5 to 17 in good health and CMV-seronegative. CDR3s include the opening cysteine and the closing phenylalanine or tryptophan. A D gene is named only where the DNA matches it firmly. The size of a clone is reported for some rows only, either as once, few or many, or as a class for expanded clones.

TRBJ1-5 TRBV13 . TRBD1 CASSWDRGNPQPQHF TGTGCCAGCAGCTGGGACAGGGGTAACCCTCAGCCCCAGCATTTT
TRBJ1-3 TRBV10-3 once TRBD1 CAISGQGSSGNTIYF TGTGCCATCAGTGGACAGGGAAGCTCTGGAAACACCATATATTTT
TRBJ2-3 TRBV7-9 . . CASSPSTGDTDTQYF TGTGCCAGCAGCCCATCGACAGGAGACACAGATACGCAGTATTTT
TRBJ1-2 TRBV2 . TRBD1 CASRDRAHYGYTF TGTGCCAGCAGAGACAGGGCCCACTATGGCTACACCTTC
TRBJ2-3 TRBV6-4 few . CASSHSPGGSTDTQYF TGTGCCAGCAGCCACTCCCCAGGGGGGAGCACAGATACGCAGTATTTT
TRBJ1-6 TRBV6-5 . TRBD1 CASKGDSLDSPLHF TGTGCCAGCAAAGGGGACAGCCTAGATTCACCCCTCCACTTT
TRBJ2-1 TRBV5-1 . . CASSLGSGVDNEQFF TGCGCCAGCAGCTTGGGTTCAGGGGTCGACAATGAGCAGTTCTTC
TRBJ1-1 TRBV6-1 . . CASSGTVLNTEAFF TGTGCCAGCAGTGGGACAGTTTTGAACACTGAAGCTTTCTTT
TRBJ2-7 TRBV5-1 once . CASSVEPGILEQYF TGCGCCAGCAGCGTGGAGCCGGGTATCTTGGAGCAGTACTTC
TRBJ1-2 TRBV27 . . CASSLGRALGYGYTF TGTGCCAGCAGTTTAGGCAGGGCTCTAGGGTATGGCTACACCTTC
TRBJ2-1 TRBV2 . TRBD1 CASSVGDRVLF TGTGCCAGCAGTGTAGGGGACAGGGTTCTCTTC
TRBJ1-1 TRBV7-9 . . CASSFREVPEAFF TGTGCCAGCAGCTTTAGGGAGGTCCCTGAAGCTTTCTTT
TRBJ2-7 TRBV18 . . CASSPVTGYEQYF TGTGCCAGCTCACCAGTGACAGGCTACGAGCAGTACTTC
TRBJ2-2 TRBV2 . . CASSEWGSRRLTGELFF TGTGCCAGCAGTGAATGGGGCAGTCGGCGTCTCACCGGGGAGCTGTTTTTT
TRBJ2-7 TRBV6-5 . TRBD1 CASSYVQGAAYEQYF TGTGCCAGCAGTTACGTCCAGGGGGCCGCCTACGAGCAGTACTTC
TRBJ2-3 TRBV25-1 . TRBD2 CASSDERGVKDTQYF TGTGCCAGCAGTGACGAGCGGGGGGTTAAAGATACGCAGTATTTT
TRBJ2-7 TRBV29-1 . . CSVEEETDPYEQYF TGCAGCGTTGAAGAGGAGACAGACCCTTACGAGCAGTACTTC
TRBJ2-3 TRBV6-1 . . CASSESPQGRTDTQYF TGTGCCAGCAGTGAATCCCCGCAGGGAAGGACAGATACGCAGTATTTT
TRBJ1-5 TRBV19 . TRBD1 CASGRDRADQPQHF TGTGCCAGTGGCCGGGACAGGGCGGATCAGCCCCAGCATTTT
TRBJ1-1 TRBV18 large TRBD1 CASDSRQGAGLDEAFF TGTGCCAGCGACTCTAGGCAGGGGGCAGGGTTGGATGAAGCTTTCTTT
TRBJ2-3 TRBV7-3 . TRBD2 CASSLGIGTGGPDTQYF TGTGCCAGCAGCCTTGGGATCGGGACGGGGGGTCCAGATACGCAGTATTTT
TRBJ2-5 TRBV5-4 . TRBD2 CASSLVAGGGETQYF TGTGCCAGCAGCTTGGTAGCGGGGGGGGGTGAGACCCAGTACTTC
TRBJ2-1 TRBV18 . TRBD1 CASSPPGQADEQFF TGTGCCAGCTCACCACCTGGACAGGCCGATGAGCAGTTCTTC
TRBJ1-2 TRBV4-1 few . CASSQDYRSYYGYTF TGCGCCAGCAGCCAAGACTATCGGAGCTACTATGGCTACACCTTC
TRBJ1-2 TRBV7-8 . . CASSRGTVGRLNGYTF TGTGCCAGCAGCCGAGGGACTGTCGGCAGGCTAAACGGCTACACCTTC
TRBJ1-4 TRBV5-1 . TRBD1 CASSLDRGGAYNEKLFF TGCGCCAGCAGCTTAGACAGGGGGGGAGCCTATAATGAAAAACTGTTTTTT
TRBJ2-2 TRBV14 once TRBD1 CASSRYRGRAVGELFF TGTGCCAGCAGCCGGTACAGGGGGCGCGCGGTCGGGGAGCTGTTTTTT
TRBJ1-2 TRBV4-1 . . CASSPLAGAEYGYTF TGCGCCAGCAGCCCCTTGGCAGGGGCGGAATATGGCTACACCTTC
TRBJ1-5 TRBV7-2 . TRBD1 CASSLGDRSNQPQHF TGTGCCAGCAGCTTAGGGGACAGGAGCAATCAGCCCCAGCATTTT
TRBJ2-2 TRBV9 . . CASSFLLAGELFF TGTGCCAGCAGCTTCTTGCTAGCCGGGGAGCTGTTTTTT
TRBJ2-5 TRBV6-6 . . CASGNTGWGETQYF TGTGCCAGCGGCAATACAGGGTGGGGAGAGACCCAGTACTTC
TRBJ2-5 TRBV2 . TRBD2 CASSEFAGGHGTQYF TGTGCCAGCAGTGAATTTGCGGGGGGCCATGGGACCCAGTACTTC
TRBJ2-2 TRBV15 . TRBD1 CATSRDRGTGRVGELFF TGTGCCACCAGCAGAGATCGGGGGACAGGGCGGGTCGGGGAGCTGTTTTTT
TRBJ2-7 TRBV27 . . CASSEGYVVYEQYF TGTGCCAGCAGCGAGGGCTACGTAGTCTACGAGCAGTACTTC
TRBJ1-6 TRBV28 . . CASSWTRAASPLHF TGTGCCAGCAGCTGGACACGGGCGGCTTCACCCCTCCACTTT
TRBJ2-3 TRBV5-1 . . CASSLQGSGADTQYF TGCGCCAGCAGCTTGCAGGGGAGCGGGGCAGATACGCAGTATTTT
TRBJ1-2 TRBV7-9 . TRBD1 CASSNDRDYGYTF TGTGCCAGCAGCAACGACAGGGACTATGGCTACACCTTC
TRBJ2-3 TRBV11-3 . . CASSPSPDSDTQYF TGTGCCAGCAGCCCAAGCCCTGATAGCGATACGCAGTATTTT
TRBJ1-6 TRBV7-9 . . CASSSGQILHF TGTGCCAGCAGCTCAGGACAGATACTCCACTTT
TRBJ1-5 TRBV2 . . CASSQELGGQPQHF TGTGCCAGCAGTCAAGAGTTGGGGGGTCAGCCCCAGCATTTT
TRBJ2-1 TRBV7-9 . TRBD1 CASSYGQGWSYNEQFF TGTGCCAGCAGCTACGGACAGGGGTGGTCCTACAATGAGCAGTTCTTC
TRBJ1-1 TRBV2 . TRBD1 CASSERTGGVAEAFF TGTGCCAGCAGTGAGAGGACAGGGGGCGTCGCTGAAGCTTTCTTT
TRBJ2-7 TRBV4-2 . TRBD2 CASSPSLAAITYEQYF TGTGCCAGCAGCCCCTCACTAGCGGCGATTACCTACGAGCAGTACTTC
TRBJ1-1 TRBV19 . . CASSSYSPSEAFF TGTGCCAGTAGTTCCTATAGTCCTTCCGAAGCTTTCTTT
TRBJ1-5 TRBV6-5 . . CASSTGLSNQPQHF TGTGCCAGCAGTACCGGACTCAGCAATCAGCCCCAGCATTTT
TRBJ2-7 TRBV7-9 once TRBD1 CASSFDRGVEQYF TGTGCCAGCAGCTTCGACAGGGGGGTCGAGCAGTACTTC
TRBJ2-3 TRBV6-5 . TRBD2 CASSYSIAGVGNTQYF TGTGCCAGCAGTTACTCAATAGCGGGGGTTGGGAATACGCAGTATTTT
TRBJ1-5 TRBV5-6 few . CASSSDRYNQPQHF TGTGCCAGCAGCTCTGACAGATACAATCAGCCCCAGCATTTT
TRBJ2-7 TRBV11-2 . . CASSLVSQGHDEQYF TGTGCCAGCAGCTTAGTATCCCAGGGCCACGACGAGCAGTACTTC
TRBJ2-2 TRBV9 once . CASSVTSGTGELFF TGTGCCAGCAGCGTGACAAGCGGGACCGGGGAGCTGTTTTTT
TRBJ2-1 TRBV5-1 . . CASSLIGGTYNEQFF TGCGCCAGCAGCTTGATCGGGGGAACCTACAATGAGCAGTTCTTC
TRBJ2-2 TRBV27 . . CASSSGGTGELFF TGTGCCAGCAGTTCCGGCGGCACCGGGGAGCTGTTTTTT
TRBJ2-1 TRBV2 . . CASSEGSRSLNEQFF TGTGCCAGCAGTGAAGGCTCGCGTAGTTTGAATGAGCAGTTCTTC
TRBJ2-7 TRBV4-1 few TRBD1 CASSPTGTGGYEQYF TGCGCCAGCAGCCCAACCGGGACAGGTGGCTACGAGCAGTACTTC
TRBJ1-5 TRBV7-8 . . CASSYRRIQPQHF TGTGCCAGCAGCTACCGGAGGATTCAGCCCCAGCATTTT
TRBJ2-4 TRBV27 . . CASGPMDTRNIQYF TGTGCCAGCGGCCCGATGGACACGAGAAACATTCAGTACTTC
TRBJ2-1 TRBV2 . TRBD2 CASSVSGRGGRNEQFF TGTGCCAGCAGTGTTTCTGGGCGGGGGGGTAGGAATGAGCAGTTCTTC